Presented here are 5 T cell receptor beta chains from one specimen sequenced in a study of blood T cell repertoires in COVID-19. Assay used: immunoSEQ multiplex PCR; TCRdb lists only in-frame clones, some missing. There are a few hundred thousand clones in the sample; approximately 84% occur only once, and more than 0.9% lies in the top ten. Sequencing was done on a sample of PBMCs or T cells enriched from blood (not recorded which). The receptors originated from a woman aged 25 to 39 who had recovered from COVID-19.

This CDR3 is CASSLVGYSEAFF. The CDR3 DNA is TGTGCCAGCAGCTTAGTCGGTTACTCTGAAGCTTTCTTT. The V gene is TRBV7-9, the J gene TRBJ1-1; no clear D. This CDR3 has 13 residues. The germline gives CDR1 SEHNR, CDR2 FQNEAQ (reference sequence). Trimming shortened V by 1 base and J by 6 bases, and 9 bases separated the two germline ends. Using reference TRBV7-9 and TRBJ1-1 for the parts outside the CDR3, the full variable domain is DTGVSQNPRHKITKRGQNVTFRCDPISEHNRLYWYRQTLGQGPEFLTYFQNEAQLEKSRLLSDRFSAERPKGSFSTLEIQRTEQGDSAMYLCASSLVGYSEAFFGQGTRLTVV.

The chain is built from TRBV5-1 and TRBJ2-2, with D perhaps matching TRBD1 (5 bases). Germline V gene data show CDR1 as SGHRS and CDR2 as YFSETQ. CDR3 length: 15 amino acids. V dropped 2 bases and J dropped 2 bases, with 10 bases sitting between them. CDR3: CASSFVGVNTGELFF. The CDR3 DNA sequence: TGCGCCAGCAGCTTTGTAGGGGTCAACACCGGGGAGCTGTTTTTT.

The V gene is TRBV9, the J gene TRBJ2-5; 9 bases align to TRBD1. From germline, CDR1 is SGDLS and CDR2 YYNGEE. J lost 1 base, V lost 1 base, and 8 bases had no gene match. The CDR3 is 17 amino acids. The CDR3 sequence is CASSVQARDRAQETQYF. The CDR3 DNA follows: TGTGCCAGCAGCGTACAGGCCCGGGACAGGGCCCAAGAGACCCAGTACTTC. Variable domain in full (rest from reference TRBV9 and TRBJ2-5): DSGVTQTPKHLITATGQRVTLRCSPRSGDLSVYWYQQSLDQGLQFLIQYYNGEERAKGNILERFSAQQFPDLHSELNLSSLELGDSALYFCASSVQARDRAQETQYFGPGTRLLVL.

A note on this clone: At one end, the junction sequence differs from germline, possibly due to a read error. The rearrangement uses TRBV9 and TRBJ2-2; 9 nucleotides agree with TRBD2. The CDR3 loop spans 15 amino acids. The germline gives CDR1 SGDLS, CDR2 YYNGEE. CDR3 loop: CARSAGGIMAGELFF. The DNA of the CDR3 is TGTGCCCGCAGCGCGGGGGGGATCATGGCCGGGGAGCTGTTTTTT. Based on the CDR3 plus reference TRBV9 and TRBJ2-2, the full variable domain is DSGVTQTPKHLITATGQRVTLRCSPRSGDLSVYWYQQSLDQGLQFLIQYYNGEERAKGNILERFSAQQFPDLHSELNLSSLELGDSALYFCARSAGGIMAGELFFGEGSRLTVL.

J is TRBJ2-7 and V is TRBV5-1; 9 positions agree with TRBD1. Germline trimming cut 3 bases from V and 7 bases from J; bases unmatched to any gene: 11. CDR3 length: 15 amino acids. Germline assignment: CDR1 SGHRS and CDR2 YFSETQ. In DNA form, the CDR3 reads TGCGCCAGCAGCTGGACCGGGACAGGGTATCGGGAGCAGTACTTC. Translation gives CASSWTGTGYREQYF.